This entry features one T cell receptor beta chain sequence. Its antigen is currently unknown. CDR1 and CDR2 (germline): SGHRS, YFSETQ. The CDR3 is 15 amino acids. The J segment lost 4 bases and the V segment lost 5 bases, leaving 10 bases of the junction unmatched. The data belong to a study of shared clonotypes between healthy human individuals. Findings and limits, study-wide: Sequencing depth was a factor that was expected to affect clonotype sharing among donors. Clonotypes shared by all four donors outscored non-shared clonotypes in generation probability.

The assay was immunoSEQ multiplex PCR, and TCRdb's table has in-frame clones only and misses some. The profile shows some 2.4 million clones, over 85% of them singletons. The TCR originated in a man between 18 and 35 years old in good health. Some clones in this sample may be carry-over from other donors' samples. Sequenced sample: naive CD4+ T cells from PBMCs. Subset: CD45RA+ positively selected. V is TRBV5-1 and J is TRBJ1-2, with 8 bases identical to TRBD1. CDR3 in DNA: TGCGCCAGCAGTGCCGGACAGGGAAATATCTATGGCTACACCTTC. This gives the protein CASSAGQGNIYGYTF.